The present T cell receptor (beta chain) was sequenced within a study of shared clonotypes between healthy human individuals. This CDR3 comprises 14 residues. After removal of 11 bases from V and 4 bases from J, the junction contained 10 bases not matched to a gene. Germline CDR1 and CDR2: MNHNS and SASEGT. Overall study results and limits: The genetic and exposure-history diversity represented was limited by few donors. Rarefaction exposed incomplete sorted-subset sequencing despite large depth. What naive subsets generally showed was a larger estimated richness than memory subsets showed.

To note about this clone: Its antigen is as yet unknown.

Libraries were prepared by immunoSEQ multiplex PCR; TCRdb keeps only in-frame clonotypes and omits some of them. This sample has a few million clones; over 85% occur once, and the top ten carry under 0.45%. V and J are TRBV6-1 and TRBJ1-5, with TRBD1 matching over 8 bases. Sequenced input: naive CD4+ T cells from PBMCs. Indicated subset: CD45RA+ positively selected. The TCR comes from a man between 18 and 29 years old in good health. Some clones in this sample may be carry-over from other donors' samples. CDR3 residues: CAAAFDRGNQPQHF. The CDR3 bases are TGTGCCGCAGCCTTCGACAGGGGTAATCAGCCCCAGCATTTT.